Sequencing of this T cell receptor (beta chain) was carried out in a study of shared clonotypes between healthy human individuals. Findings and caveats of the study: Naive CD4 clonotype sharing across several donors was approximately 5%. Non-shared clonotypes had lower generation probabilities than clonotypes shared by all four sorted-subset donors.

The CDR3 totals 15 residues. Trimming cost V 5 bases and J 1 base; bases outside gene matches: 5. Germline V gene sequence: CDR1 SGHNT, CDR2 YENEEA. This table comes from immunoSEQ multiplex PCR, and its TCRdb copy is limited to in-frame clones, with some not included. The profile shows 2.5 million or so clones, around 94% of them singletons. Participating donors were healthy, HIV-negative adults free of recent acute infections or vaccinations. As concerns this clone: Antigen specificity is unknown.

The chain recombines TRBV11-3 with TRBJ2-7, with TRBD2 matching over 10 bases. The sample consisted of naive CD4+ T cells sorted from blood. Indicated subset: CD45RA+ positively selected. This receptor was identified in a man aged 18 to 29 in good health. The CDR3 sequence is CASSPGTSESYEQYF. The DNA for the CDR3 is TGTGCCAGCAGCCCCGGGACTAGCGAGTCCTACGAGCAGTACTTC.